This T cell receptor beta chain was sequenced during a study of monozygotic twins with inflammatory bowel disease (dated by TCRdb to the late 2010s). In the study overall: A total of some 28 monozygotic twin pairs were included in the full study, comprising nine German pairs (four IBD-concordant, five IBD-discordant) and 19 IBD-discordant Danish pairs. Within discordant pairs, disease-associated traits were sought mainly by comparing IBD patients with their genetically identical healthy co-twins. Each individual had, on average, about 151 000 unique TCRalpha sequences and 181 000 unique TCRbeta sequences available for analysis. Findings and caveats that apply to the study as a whole: Background noise and inter-individual variability may have been introduced into the repertoires by the differing immunosuppressive treatments among patients. The results gave no support for a single strong signal or clonotype linked to IBD. IBD patients had lower TCRbeta repertoire diversity, measured by the inverse Simpson index, than their healthy co-twins. The analysis was unable to tell apart different T cell subtypes. Repertoire similarity did not differ between concordant and discordant twins, which could be due to limited statistical power. Compared with healthy twins, IBD patients shared fewer clonotypes with other individuals, and the difference was most pronounced in patients with signs of disease activity.

On this clonotype: The target of this receptor is not known.

CDR1 and CDR2, per the germline V gene, are SGHTA and FQGNSA. The CDR3, cysteine through phenylalanine, is 12 amino acids long. No DNA sequence is on record. Library preparation employed 5' RACE. The input for every TCR library was around 3,800 ng of total RNA. For each sample, cDNA synthesis was carried out in eight separate reactions using SMARTScribe reverse transcriptase. During cDNA synthesis, unique molecular identifiers containing a 6-nucleotide sample barcode were introduced by template switching. Amplification of TCRalpha and TCRbeta cDNA involved two nested PCRs of about 15 and 9 cycles, and each PCR was followed by bead purification. Before amplification, cDNA was treated with uracil DNA-glycosylase and purified using the QIAquick PCR purification kit. The second PCR added Illumina TruSeq-compatible adapters along with sample-specific barcodes. TapeStation and Qubit were used to check library quality and concentration, and roughly 4.8 ng of each library went into the pool. Sequencing of the pooled libraries was done on an Illumina HiSeq2500 single-index Rapid Run using custom sequencing primers and 2 x 100 bp reads. In the paper's pipeline: MiGEC version 1.2.6 was used for UMI-based consensus assembly, which corrected PCR and sequencing errors. V(D)J alignment, clonotype assembly and CDR3 extraction were performed with MiXCR version 2.1.1. To normalise gene usage, clonotype sharing and MAIT/NKT TCR abundance, the analysis used the top 1000, 10 000 and 20 000 clonotypes per sample. After downsampling to 27 000 UMIs, diversity was calculated as the inverse Simpson index using the vegan R package. Paired Mann-Whitney U tests on discordant twin pairs were used, with Benjamini-Hochberg multiple-testing correction. TCRdb reprocessed the raw reads; every CDR3 protein sequence is a single record, and DNA is not supplied. TCRdb's processing, not the study's, gives the V and J calls here. The sample's table covers more than 85,000 distinct CDR3 sequences. The biggest ten clones account for roughly an eighth of the sample.

From each donor, a roughly 2.5 ml peripheral blood sample was collected into PAXgene tubes and stored at -80 degrees C. Without any T cell sorting, total RNA was extracted from whole blood using the PAXgene blood miRNA kit on an automated QIAcube. Peripheral blood from monozygotic twin pairs, either concordant or discordant for inflammatory bowel disease, underwent deep TCRalpha and TCRbeta repertoire profiling that used unique molecular barcoding. Smoking habits were recorded for all twin pairs, with individuals classified as current, former or never smokers. The TCR comes from a human donor with ulcerative colitis or Crohn's disease, or a healthy co-twin of an affected twin (not recorded which). The specimen was blood. The chain is assembled from TRBV7-2 and TRBJ1-3. The CDR3 here reads CASSLIRNTIYF.